The entry below gives a single T cell receptor beta chain sequence along with its context. Antigen unknown. This sample is drawn from a study of shared clonotypes between healthy human individuals. Study-level results: Collection of samples was limited to blood; tissue repertoires likely differ. It was the few donors that limited the genetic and exposure-history diversity represented.

CD45RO-negative CD8 cells positively selected for CCR7 made up the naive population, which excluded terminally differentiated effector memory CD45RA+ cells. Donation came from healthy HIV-negative adults that had no recent acute infections or vaccinations. Looked up from germline, CDR1 is MNHNS and CDR2 is SASEGT. The CDR3 is made up of 15 amino acids. V was cut by 7 bases and J by 0 bases, with 12 bases left in between. Several immunoSEQ plates held equal portions of the genomic DNA taken from each subset. The assay was immunoSEQ multiplex PCR, and TCRdb's table has in-frame clones only and misses some. The sample lists more than 2 million clones; 85% to 95% were seen once.

The sequenced sample consisted of naive CD8+ T cells from PBMCs. The source of this sequence is a man aged 18 to 29 in good health. Some clones in this sample may be carry-over from other donors' samples. V and J are TRBV6-1 and TRBJ2-2; no reliable D call. In DNA, the CDR3 is TGTGCCAGCATCTTCGGGCCCACGAACACCGGGGAGCTGTTTTTT. It translates to CASIFGPTNTGELFF.